This TCR beta chain was found in a study of T-cell memory formation after mild COVID-19. Findings of the study overall: Cross-reactive memory apparently joined, as some responding clones appeared in pre-infection memory. Among CD4+ contracting clones, most were CM and EM, and CD8+ ones EMRA.

On this clonotype itself: Its antigen remains unknown.

After 5'RACE with constant-segment primers, TCR alpha and TCR beta cDNA libraries carrying sample barcodes and UMIs were obtained. TCRdb called the 5' RACE reads again in MiXCR, with one record for every CDR3 protein. The table has approximately 60,000 distinct CDR3 sequences, roughly 9.9% seen once. Germline V gene lookup returns CDR1 SGHVS and CDR2 FQNEAQ. V lost 5 bases and J lost 5, with 15 bases in between. The CDR3 sequence is 15 residues long. Specimen: PBMCs or a T cell subset sorted from them (not recorded which). This TCR was recovered from a man aged 18 to 29 who had mild COVID-19 (a few samples of this study predate the infection). Cell type and time point are not known. The chain recombines TRBV7-8 with TRBJ2-2, with D unresolved. CDR3 nucleotide sequence: TGTGCCAGCAGCCCCACCTCCAGCAGAACCGGGGAGCTGTTTTTT. It translates to CASSPTSSRTGELFF.